This is a list of T cell receptor beta chains from one sample in a study of T-cell reconstitution after alpha-beta-depleted transplantation in children. TCRdb redid the calling of the PCR reads with MiXCR, one entry per CDR3 protein. The table includes about 580,000 distinct CDR3 sequences, 27% detected once. Sequencing used PBMCs, obtained before TCRalphabeta/CD19-depleted stem cell transplant. The receptors originated from a boy in the first two years of life with Wiskott-Aldrich syndrome, due to receive a stem cell transplant. CDR3s leave out the opening cysteine and the closing phenylalanine or tryptophan. Fields, in order: V gene, J gene, CDR3 protein.

TRBV5-1,TRBJ1-2,ASSLWNLKTDGYT
TRBV18,TRBJ2-7,ASSPPSKTGTRVLSEQY
TRBV24-1,TRBJ1-1,ATSDFMNTEAF
TRBV6-1,TRBJ1-1,ASSVVNTEAF
TRBV5-1,TRBJ1-3,ASSSNGASGNTIY
TRBV13,TRBJ2-1,ASSLGGTSVSNEQF
TRBV18,TRBJ2-1,ASYKPGTSGRRHNEQF
TRBV3-1,TRBJ2-7,ASSQVYGTGEDEQY
TRBV12-3/TRBV12-4,TRBJ1-5,ASSNQGFDQPQH
TRBV5-1,TRBJ2-7,ATRADGSYEQY
TRBV5-1,TRBJ2-2,ASRNGLANTGELF
TRBV6-2/TRBV6-3,TRBJ2-1,ASSYSMGGEQF
TRBV19,TRBJ1-1,AIRDRGRSEAF
TRBV29-1,TRBJ2-7,SVARQAAYEQY
TRBV12-3/TRBV12-4,TRBJ2-7,ASSLITKRESHEQY
TRBV24-1,TRBJ2-7,ATSDPNYLLRDRGLDEQY
TRBV12-3/TRBV12-4,TRBJ2-7,ASTLTGYYEEQY
TRBV5-1,TRBJ2-7,ASSPERTSGRQY
TRBV9,TRBJ2-7,ASSVDTGVSEQY
TRBV5-1,TRBJ2-1,ASSNLPSDEQF
TRBV6-6,TRBJ2-1,ASSRHTYNEQF
TRBV5-1,TRBJ2-4,ASSLEQVGNIQY
TRBV11-2,TRBJ2-4,ASSIIDESQY
TRBV27,TRBJ2-1,ASSRLAASEQF
TRBV4-2,TRBJ2-7,ASSQGASGAIYEQY
TRBV4-2,TRBJ2-7,ASSQDGTGDYEQY
TRBV14,TRBJ2-1,ASSRRLAYNEQF
TRBV2,TRBJ2-1,ASSDTVGEQF